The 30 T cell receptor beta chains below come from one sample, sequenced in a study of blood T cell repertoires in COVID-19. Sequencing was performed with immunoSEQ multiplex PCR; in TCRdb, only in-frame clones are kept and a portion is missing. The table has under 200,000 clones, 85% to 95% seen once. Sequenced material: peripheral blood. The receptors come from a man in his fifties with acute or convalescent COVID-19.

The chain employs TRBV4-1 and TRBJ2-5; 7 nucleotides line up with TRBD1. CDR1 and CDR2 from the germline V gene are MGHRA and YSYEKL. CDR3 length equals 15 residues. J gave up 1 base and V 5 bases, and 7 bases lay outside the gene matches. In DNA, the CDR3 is TGCGCCAGCAGCTATGGACAGGCCCCCCAAGAGACCCAGTACTTC. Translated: CASSYGQAPQETQYF.

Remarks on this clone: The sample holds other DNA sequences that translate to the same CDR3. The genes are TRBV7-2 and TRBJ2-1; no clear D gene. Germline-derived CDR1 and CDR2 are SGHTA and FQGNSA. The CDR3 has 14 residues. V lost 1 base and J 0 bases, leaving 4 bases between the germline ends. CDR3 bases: TGTGCCAGCAGCTTAGTTAACTCCTACAATGAGCAGTTCTTC. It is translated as CASSLVNSYNEQFF.

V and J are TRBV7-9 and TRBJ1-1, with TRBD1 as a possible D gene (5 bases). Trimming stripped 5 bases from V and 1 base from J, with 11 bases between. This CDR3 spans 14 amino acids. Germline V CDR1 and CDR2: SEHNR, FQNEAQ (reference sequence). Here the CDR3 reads CASSPSGPNTEAFF. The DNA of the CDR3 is TGTGCCAGCAGCCCTTCAGGGCCGAACACTGAAGCTTTCTTT.

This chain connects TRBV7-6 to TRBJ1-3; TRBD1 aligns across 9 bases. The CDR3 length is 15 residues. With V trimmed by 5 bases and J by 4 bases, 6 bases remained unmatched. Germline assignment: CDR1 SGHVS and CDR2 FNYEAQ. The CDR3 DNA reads TGTGCCAGCAGCGGTACAGGGGGCGCAGGAAACACCATATATTTT. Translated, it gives CASSGTGGAGNTIYF.

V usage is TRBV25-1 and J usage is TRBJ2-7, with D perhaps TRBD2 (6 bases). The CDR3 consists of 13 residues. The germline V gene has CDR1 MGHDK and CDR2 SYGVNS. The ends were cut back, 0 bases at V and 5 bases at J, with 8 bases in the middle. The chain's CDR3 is CASSEYGGDEQYF. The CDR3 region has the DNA TGTGCCAGCAGTGAATATGGAGGGGACGAGCAGTACTTC.

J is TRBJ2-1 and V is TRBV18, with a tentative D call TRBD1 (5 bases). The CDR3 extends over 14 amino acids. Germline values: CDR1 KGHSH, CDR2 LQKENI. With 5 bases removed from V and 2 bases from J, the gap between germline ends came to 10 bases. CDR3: CASSSRAPYNEQFF. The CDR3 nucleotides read TGTGCCAGCTCATCCAGGGCCCCCTACAATGAGCAGTTCTTC.

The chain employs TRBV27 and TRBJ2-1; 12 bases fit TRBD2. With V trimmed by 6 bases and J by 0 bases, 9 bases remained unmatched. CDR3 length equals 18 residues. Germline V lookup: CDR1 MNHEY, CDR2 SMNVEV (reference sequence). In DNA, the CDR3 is TGTGCCAGCAGGCCGACTAGCGGGAGTTCGTACTCCTACAATGAGCAGTTCTTC. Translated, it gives CASRPTSGSSYSYNEQFF.

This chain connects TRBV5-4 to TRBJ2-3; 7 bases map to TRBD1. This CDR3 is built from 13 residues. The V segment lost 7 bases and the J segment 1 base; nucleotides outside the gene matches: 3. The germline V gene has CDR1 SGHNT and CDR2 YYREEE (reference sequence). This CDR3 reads CASATGRTDTQYF. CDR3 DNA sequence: TGTGCCAGCGCGACAGGGCGCACAGATACGCAGTATTTT.

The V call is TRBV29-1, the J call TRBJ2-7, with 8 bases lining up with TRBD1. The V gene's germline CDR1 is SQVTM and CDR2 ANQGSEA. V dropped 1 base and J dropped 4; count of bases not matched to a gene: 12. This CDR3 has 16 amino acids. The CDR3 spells CSVEGLNQGAEYEQYV. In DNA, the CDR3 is TGCAGCGTTGAAGGCCTGAACCAGGGGGCTGAATACGAGCAGTACGTC.

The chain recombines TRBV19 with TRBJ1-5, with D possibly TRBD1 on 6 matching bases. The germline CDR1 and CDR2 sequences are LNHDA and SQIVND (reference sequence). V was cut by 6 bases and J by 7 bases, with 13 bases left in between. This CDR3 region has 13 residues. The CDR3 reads CASSTGLFQPQHF. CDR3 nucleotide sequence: TGTGCCAGTAGCACAGGGTTGTTCCAGCCCCAGCATTTT.

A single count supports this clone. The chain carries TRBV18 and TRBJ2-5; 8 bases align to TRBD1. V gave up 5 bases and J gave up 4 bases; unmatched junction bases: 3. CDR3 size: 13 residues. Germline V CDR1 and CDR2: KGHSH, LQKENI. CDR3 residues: CASSWTGRETQYF. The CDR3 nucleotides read TGTGCCAGCTCATGGACAGGGAGAGAGACCCAGTACTTC.

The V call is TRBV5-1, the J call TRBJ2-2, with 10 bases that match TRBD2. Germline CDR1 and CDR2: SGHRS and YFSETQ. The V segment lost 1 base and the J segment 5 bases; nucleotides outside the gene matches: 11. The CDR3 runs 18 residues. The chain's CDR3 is CASSLRLAGPAGTGELFF. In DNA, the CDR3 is TGCGCCAGCAGCTTGCGACTAGCGGGCCCCGCAGGGACCGGGGAGCTGTTTTTT.

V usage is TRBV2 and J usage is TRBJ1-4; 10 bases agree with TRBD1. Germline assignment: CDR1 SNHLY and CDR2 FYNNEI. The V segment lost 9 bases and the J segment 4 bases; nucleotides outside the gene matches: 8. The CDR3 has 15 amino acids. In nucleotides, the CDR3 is TGTGCCAGTAAAAGGGACAGGGGCAGTAATGAAAAACTGTTTTTT. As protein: CASKRDRGSNEKLFF.

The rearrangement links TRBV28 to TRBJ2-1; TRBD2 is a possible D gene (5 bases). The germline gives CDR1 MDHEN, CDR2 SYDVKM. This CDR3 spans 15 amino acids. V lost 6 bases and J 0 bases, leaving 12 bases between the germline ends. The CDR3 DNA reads TGTGCCAGCAGGGAAGCGGAAAGCTCCTACAATGAGCAGTTCTTC. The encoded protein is CASREAESSYNEQFF.

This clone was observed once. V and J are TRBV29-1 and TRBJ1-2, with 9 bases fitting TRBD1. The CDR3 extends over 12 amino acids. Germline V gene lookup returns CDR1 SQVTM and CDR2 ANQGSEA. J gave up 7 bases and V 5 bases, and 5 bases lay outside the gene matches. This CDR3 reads CSVWTGATGYTF. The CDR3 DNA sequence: TGCAGCGTTTGGACAGGGGCGACTGGCTACACCTTC. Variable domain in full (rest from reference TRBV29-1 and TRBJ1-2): SAVISQKPSRDICQRGTSLTIQCQVDSQVTMMFWYRQQPGQSLTLIATANQGSEATYESGFVIDKFPISRPNLTFSTLTVSNMSPEDSSIYLCSVWTGATGYTFGSGTRLTVV.

For the CDR3, the DNA is TGTGCCAGCAGTCCCCCCCAGGGGATGCCGTACGAGCAGTACGTC. Residues: CASSPPQGMPYEQYV. This chain connects TRBV28 to TRBJ2-7; D may be TRBD1 (6 bases). V was cut by 5 bases and J by 4 bases, with 18 bases left in between. CDR1 and CDR2 from the germline V gene are MDHEN and SYDVKM. The CDR3 contains 15 residues.

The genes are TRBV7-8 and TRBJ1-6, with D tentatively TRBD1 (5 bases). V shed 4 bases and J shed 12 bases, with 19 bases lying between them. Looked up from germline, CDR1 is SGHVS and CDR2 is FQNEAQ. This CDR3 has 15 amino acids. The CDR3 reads CASSSYFGAYQPLHF. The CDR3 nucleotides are TGTGCCAGCAGCTCCTATTTTGGGGCTTACCAACCCCTCCACTTT. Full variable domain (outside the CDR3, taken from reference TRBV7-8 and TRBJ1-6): GAGVSQSPRYKVAKRGQDVALRCDPISGHVSLFWYQQALGQGPEFLTYFQNEAQLDKSGLPSDRFFAERPEGSVSTLKIQRTQQEDSAVYLCASSSYFGAYQPLHFGNGTRLTVT.

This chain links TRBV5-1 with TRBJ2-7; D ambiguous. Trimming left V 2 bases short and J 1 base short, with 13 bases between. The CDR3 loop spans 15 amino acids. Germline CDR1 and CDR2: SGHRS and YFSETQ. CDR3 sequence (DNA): TGCGCCAGCAGCTTTGAGTCCGAGATATCCTACGAGCAGTACTTC. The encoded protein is CASSFESEISYEQYF.

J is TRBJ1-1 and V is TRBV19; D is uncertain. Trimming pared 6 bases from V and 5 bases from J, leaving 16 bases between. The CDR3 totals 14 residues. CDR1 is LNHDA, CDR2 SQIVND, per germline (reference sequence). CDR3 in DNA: TGTGCCAGTAGGAAGACCCGGGGAGGGACTGAAGCTTTCTTT. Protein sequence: CASRKTRGGTEAFF.

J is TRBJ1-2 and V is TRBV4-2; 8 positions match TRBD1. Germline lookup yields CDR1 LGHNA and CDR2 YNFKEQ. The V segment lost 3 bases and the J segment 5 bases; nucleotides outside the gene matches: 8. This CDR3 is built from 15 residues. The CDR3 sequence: CASSHPGQGGYGYTF. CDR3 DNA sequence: TGTGCCAGCAGCCACCCCGGACAGGGCGGGTATGGCTACACCTTC.

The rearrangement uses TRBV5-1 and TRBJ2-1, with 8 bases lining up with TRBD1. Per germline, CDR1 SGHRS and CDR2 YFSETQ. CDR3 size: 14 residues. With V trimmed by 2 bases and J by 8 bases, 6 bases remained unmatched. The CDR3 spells CASSLKTGEDEQFF. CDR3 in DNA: TGCGCCAGCAGCTTAAAGACAGGGGAGGATGAGCAGTTCTTC.

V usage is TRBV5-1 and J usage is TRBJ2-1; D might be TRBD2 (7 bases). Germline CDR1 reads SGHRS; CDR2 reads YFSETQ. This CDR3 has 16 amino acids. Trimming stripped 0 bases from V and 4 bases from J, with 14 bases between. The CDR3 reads CASSLAAGAPYNEQFF. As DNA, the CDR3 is TGCGCCAGCAGCTTGGCGGCGGGGGCCCCTTACAATGAGCAGTTCTTC.

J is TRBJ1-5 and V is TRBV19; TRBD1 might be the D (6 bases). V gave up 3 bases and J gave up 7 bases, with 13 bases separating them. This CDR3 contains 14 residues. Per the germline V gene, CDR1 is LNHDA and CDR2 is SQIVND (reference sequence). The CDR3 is CASSIALQGQPQHF. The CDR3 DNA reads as TGTGCCAGTAGTATCGCCCTTCAGGGGCAGCCCCAGCATTTT.

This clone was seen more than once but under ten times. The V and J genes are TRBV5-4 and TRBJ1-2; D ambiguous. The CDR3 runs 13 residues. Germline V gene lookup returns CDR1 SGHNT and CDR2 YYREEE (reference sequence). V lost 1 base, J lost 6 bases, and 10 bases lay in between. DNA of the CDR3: TGTGCCAGCAGCTTGACTGGGCGTGATGGCTACACCTTC. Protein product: CASSLTGRDGYTF.

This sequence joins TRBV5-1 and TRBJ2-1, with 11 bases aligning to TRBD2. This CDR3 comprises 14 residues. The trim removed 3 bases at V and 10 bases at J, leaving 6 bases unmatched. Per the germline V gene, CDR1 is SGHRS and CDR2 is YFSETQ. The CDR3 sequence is CASSWLAGGQEQFF. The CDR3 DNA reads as TGCGCCAGCAGCTGGCTAGCGGGAGGTCAGGAGCAGTTCTTC.

In DNA, the CDR3 is TGTGCCAGCAGCTTGGGAGACAGGACAAATGAAAAACTGTTTTTT. It is translated as CASSLGDRTNEKLFF. V and J are TRBV7-6 and TRBJ1-4, with D perhaps matching TRBD1 (6 bases). CDR1 and CDR2 (germline): SGHVS, FNYEAQ. This CDR3 has 15 residues. Trimming pared 3 bases from V and 5 bases from J, leaving 13 bases between. Full variable domain (outside the CDR3, taken from reference TRBV7-6 and TRBJ1-4): GAGVSQSPRYKVTKRGQDVALRCDPISGHVSLYWYRQALGQGPEFLTYFNYEAQQDKSGLPNDRFSAERPEGSISTLTIQRTEQRDSAMYRCASSLGDRTNEKLFFGSGTQLSVL.

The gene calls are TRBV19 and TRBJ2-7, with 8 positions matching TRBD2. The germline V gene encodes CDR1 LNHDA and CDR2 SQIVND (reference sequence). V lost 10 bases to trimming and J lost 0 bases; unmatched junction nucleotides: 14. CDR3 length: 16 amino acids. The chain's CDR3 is CATGTSRWGSSYEQYF. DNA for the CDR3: TGTGCCACCGGGACTAGTAGATGGGGGTCCTCCTACGAGCAGTACTTC.

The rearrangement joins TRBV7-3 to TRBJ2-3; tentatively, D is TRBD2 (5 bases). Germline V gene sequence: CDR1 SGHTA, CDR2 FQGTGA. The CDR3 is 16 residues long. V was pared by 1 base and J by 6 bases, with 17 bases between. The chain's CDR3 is CASSLRMAGGMDTQYF. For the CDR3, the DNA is TGTGCCAGCAGCTTAAGGATGGCGGGCGGAATGGATACGCAGTATTTT.

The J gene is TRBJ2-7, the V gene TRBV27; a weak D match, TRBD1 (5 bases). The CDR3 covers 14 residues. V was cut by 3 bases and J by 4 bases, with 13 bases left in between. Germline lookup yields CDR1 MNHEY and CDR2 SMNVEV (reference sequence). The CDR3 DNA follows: TGTGCCAGCAGTTTCCTAGGGGATAAGTACGAGCAGTACTTC. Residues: CASSFLGDKYEQYF.

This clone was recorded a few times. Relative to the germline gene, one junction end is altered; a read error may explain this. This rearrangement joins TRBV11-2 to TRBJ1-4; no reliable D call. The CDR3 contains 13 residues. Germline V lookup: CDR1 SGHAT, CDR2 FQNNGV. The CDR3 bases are TGTGCCAGCAGTTTAGGAGTAAATGAAAAACTGTTTTTT. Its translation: CASSLGVNEKLFF. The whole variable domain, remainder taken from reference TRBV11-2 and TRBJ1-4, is EAGVAQSPRYKIIEKRQSVAFWCNPISGHATLYWYQQILGQGPKLLIQFQNNGVVDDSQLPKDRFSAERLKGVDSTLKIQPAKLEDSAVYLCASSLGVNEKLFFGSGTQLSVL.